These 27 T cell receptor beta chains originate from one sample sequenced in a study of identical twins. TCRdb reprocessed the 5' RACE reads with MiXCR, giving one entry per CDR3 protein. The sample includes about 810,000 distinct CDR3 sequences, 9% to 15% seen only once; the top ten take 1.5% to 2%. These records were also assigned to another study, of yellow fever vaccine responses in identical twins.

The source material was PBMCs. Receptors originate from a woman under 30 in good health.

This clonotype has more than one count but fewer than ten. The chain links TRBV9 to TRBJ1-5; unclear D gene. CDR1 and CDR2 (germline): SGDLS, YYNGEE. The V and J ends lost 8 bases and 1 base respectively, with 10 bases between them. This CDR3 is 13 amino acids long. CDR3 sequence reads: CASSRWSNQPQHF. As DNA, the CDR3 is TGTGCCAGTAGTCGGTGGAGCAATCAGCCCCAGCATTTT.

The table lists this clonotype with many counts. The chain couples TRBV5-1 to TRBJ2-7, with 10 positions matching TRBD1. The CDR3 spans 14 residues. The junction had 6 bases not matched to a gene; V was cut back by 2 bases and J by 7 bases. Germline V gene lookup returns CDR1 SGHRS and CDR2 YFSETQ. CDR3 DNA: TGCGCCAGCAGCTTCGGACAGGGGGTGGGGGAGCAGTACTTC. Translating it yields CASSFGQGVGEQYF.

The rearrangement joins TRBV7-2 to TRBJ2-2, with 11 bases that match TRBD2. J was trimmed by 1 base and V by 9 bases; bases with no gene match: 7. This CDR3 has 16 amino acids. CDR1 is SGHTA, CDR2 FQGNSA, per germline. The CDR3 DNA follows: TGTGCCAGTCCCCTAGCGGGAGGATTGAACACCGGGGAGCTGTTTTTT. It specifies CASPLAGGLNTGELFF.

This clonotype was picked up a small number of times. The DNA of the CDR3 is TGTGCCAGCTCACCATCGGGGACAGATACCTATGGCTACACCTTC. Translated, it gives CASSPSGTDTYGYTF. This chain connects TRBV18 to TRBJ1-2; 7 bases align to TRBD1. The V gene end was trimmed by 2 bases and the J gene end by 4 bases; junction bases not matched to a gene: 7. The CDR3 runs 15 residues. CDR1 KGHSH and CDR2 LQKENI come from the germline V gene.

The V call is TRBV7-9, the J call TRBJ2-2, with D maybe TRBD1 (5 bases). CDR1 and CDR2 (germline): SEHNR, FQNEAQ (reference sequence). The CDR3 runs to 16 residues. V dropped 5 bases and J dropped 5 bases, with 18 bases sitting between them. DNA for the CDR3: TGTGCCAGCAGCGCGACAGTACACAGGAATACCGGGGAGCTGTTTTTT. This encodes CASSATVHRNTGELFF.

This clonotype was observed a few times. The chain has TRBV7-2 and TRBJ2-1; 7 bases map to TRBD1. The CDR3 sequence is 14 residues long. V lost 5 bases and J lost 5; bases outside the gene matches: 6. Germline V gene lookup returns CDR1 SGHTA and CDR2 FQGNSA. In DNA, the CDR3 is TGTGCCAGCAGCCCCGACAGGGCTCACAATGAGCAGTTCTTC. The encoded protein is CASSPDRAHNEQFF.

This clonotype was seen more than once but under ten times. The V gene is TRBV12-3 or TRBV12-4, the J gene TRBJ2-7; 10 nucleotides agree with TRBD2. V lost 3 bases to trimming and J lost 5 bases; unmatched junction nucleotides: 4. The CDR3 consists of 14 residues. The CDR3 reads CASSFTSGMDEQYF. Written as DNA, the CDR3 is TGTGCCAGCAGTTTTACTAGCGGGATGGACGAGCAGTACTTC.

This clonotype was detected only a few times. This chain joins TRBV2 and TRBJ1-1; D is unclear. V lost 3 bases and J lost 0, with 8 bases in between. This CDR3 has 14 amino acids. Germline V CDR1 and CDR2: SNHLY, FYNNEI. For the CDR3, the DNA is TGTGCCAGCAGTGACGAGGGCTTGAACACTGAAGCTTTCTTT. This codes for CASSDEGLNTEAFF.

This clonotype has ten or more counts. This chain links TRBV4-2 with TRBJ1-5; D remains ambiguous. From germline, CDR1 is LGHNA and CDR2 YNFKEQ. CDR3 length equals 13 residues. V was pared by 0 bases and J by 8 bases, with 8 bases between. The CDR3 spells CASSQEELEPQHF. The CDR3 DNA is TGTGCCAGCAGCCAAGAAGAACTTGAGCCCCAGCATTTT.

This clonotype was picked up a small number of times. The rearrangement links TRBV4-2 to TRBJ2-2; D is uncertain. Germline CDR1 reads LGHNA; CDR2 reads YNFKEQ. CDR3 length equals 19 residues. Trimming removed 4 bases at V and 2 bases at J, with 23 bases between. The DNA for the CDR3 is TGTGCCAGCAGCCCCAGCCCCACCGGGCCCCAAAGAAACACCGGGGAGCTGTTTTTT. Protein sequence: CASSPSPTGPQRNTGELFF.

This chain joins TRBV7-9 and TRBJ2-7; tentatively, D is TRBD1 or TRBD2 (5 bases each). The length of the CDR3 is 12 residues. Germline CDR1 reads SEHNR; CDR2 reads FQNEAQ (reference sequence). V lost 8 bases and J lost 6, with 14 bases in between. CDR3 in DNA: TGTGCCAGCGCCTGGGCAGGGAGCGAGCAGTACTTC. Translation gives CASAWAGSEQYF. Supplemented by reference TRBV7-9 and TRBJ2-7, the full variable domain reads DTGVSQNPRHKITKRGQNVTFRCDPISEHNRLYWYRQTLGQGPEFLTYFQNEAQLEKSRLLSDRFSAERPKGSFSTLEIQRTEQGDSAMYLCASAWAGSEQYFGPGTRLTVT.

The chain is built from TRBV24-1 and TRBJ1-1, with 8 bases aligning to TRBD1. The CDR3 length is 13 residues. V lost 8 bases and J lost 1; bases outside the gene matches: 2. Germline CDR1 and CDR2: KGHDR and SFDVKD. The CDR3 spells CATKGQGNTEAFF. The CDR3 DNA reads TGTGCCACCAAAGGACAGGGGAACACTGAAGCTTTCTTT.

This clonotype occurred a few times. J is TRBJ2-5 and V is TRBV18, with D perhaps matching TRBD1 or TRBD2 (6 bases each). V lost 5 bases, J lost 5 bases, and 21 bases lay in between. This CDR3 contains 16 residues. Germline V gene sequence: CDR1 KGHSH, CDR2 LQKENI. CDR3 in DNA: TGTGCCAGCTCATCGACGGGGGACACCAGCCGGGAGACCCAGTACTTC. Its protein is CASSSTGDTSRETQYF.

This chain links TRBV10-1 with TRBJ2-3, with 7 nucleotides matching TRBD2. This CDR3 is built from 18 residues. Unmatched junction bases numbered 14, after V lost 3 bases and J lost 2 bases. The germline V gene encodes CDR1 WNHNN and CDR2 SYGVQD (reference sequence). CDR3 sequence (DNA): TGCGCCAGCAGTGACCTAGCCCCCGGGACTACGACCACAGATACGCAGTATTTT. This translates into CASSDLAPGTTTTDTQYF.

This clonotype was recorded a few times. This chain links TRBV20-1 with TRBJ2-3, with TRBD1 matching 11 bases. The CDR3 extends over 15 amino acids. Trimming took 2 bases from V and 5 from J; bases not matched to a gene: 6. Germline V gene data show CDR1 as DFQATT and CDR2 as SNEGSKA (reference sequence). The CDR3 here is CSARTGTGGVDTQYF. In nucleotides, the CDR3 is TGCAGTGCTAGAACCGGGACAGGGGGGGTAGATACGCAGTATTTT.

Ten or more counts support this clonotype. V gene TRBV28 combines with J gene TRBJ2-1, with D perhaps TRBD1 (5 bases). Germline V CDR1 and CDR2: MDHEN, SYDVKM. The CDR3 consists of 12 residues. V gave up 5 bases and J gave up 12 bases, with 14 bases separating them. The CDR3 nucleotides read TGTGCCAGCAGTCTACCCCCCCAGGGGCAGTTCTTC. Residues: CASSLPPQGQFF.

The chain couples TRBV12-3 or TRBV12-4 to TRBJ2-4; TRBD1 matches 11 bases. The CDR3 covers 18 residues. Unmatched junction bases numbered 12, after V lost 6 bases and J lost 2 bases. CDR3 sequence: CASSSGQGGASTKNIQYF. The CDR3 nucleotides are TGTGCCAGCAGCTCGGGACAGGGGGGAGCCTCTACCAAAAACATTCAGTACTTC.

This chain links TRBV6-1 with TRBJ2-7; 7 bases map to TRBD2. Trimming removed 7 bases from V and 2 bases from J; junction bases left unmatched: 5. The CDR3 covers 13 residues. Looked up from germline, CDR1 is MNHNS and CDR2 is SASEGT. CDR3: CASKRGLAYEQYF. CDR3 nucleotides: TGTGCCAGCAAGCGGGGCCTGGCCTACGAGCAGTACTTC.

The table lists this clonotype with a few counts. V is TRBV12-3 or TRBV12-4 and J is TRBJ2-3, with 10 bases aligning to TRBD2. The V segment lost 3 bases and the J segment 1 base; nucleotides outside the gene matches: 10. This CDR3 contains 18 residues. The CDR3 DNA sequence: TGTGCCAGCAGTTTTAGGCTAGCGGGAGATGGGCGCACAGATACGCAGTATTTT. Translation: CASSFRLAGDGRTDTQYF.

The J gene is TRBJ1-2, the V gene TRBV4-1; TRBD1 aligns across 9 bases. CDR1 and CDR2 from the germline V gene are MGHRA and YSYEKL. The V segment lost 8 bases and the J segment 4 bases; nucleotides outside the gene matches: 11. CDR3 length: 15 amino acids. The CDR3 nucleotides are TGCGCCAGCCGCGTTGGGGACAGGGAGTTCTATGGCTACACCTTC. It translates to CASRVGDREFYGYTF.

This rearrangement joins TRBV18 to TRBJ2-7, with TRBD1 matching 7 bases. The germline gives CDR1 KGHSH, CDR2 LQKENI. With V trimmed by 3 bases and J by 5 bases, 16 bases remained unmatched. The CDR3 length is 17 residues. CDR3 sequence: CASSPKNDRVRSDEQYF. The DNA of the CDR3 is TGTGCCAGCTCACCTAAAAATGACAGGGTGAGAAGTGACGAGCAGTACTTC.

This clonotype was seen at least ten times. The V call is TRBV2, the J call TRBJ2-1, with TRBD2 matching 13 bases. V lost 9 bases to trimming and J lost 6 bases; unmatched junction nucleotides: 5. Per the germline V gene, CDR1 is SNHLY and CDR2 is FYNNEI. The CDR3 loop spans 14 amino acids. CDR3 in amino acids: CASRGLAGTNEQFF. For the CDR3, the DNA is TGTGCCAGTCGGGGACTAGCGGGGACCAATGAGCAGTTCTTC. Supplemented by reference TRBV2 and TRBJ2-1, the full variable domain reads EPEVTQTPSHQVTQMGQEVILRCVPISNHLYFYWYRQILGQKVEFLVSFYNNEISEKSEIFDDQFSVERPDGSNFTLKIRSTKLEDSAMYFCASRGLAGTNEQFFGPGTRLTVL.

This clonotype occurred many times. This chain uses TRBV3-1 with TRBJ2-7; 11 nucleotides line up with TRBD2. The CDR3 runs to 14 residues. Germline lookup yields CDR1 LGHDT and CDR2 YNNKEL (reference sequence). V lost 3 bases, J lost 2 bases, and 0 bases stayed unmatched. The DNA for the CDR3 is TGTGCCAGCAGCCAGACTAGCGGGGCCTACGAGCAGTACTTC. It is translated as CASSQTSGAYEQYF.

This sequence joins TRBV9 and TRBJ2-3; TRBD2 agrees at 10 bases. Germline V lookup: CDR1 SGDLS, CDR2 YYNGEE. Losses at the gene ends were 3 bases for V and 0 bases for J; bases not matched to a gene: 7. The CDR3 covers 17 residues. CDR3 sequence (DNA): TGTGCCAGCAGCGGCCCCCTAGCGGGAGCCAGCACAGATACGCAGTATTTT. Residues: CASSGPLAGASTDTQYF.

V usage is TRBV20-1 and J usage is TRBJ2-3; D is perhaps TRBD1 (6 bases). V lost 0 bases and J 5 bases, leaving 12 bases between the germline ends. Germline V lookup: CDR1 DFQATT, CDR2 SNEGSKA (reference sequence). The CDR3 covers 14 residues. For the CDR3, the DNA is TGCAGTGCTAGAGATATAGGGGGTATAGATACGCAGTATTTT. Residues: CSARDIGGIDTQYF.

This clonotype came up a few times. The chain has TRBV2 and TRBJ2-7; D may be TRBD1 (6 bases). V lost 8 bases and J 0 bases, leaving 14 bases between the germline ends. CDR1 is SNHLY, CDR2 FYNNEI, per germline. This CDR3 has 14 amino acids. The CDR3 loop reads CASAGQFSSYEQYF. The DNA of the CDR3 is TGTGCCAGCGCTGGACAGTTTAGCTCCTACGAGCAGTACTTC.

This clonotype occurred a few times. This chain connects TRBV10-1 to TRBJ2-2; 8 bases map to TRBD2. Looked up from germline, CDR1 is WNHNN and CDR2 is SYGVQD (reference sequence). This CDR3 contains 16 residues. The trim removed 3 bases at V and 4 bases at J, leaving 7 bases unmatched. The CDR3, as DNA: TGCGCCAGCAGTGACCCGAGCGGGGGTGTCACCGGGGAGCTGTTTTTT. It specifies CASSDPSGGVTGELFF.